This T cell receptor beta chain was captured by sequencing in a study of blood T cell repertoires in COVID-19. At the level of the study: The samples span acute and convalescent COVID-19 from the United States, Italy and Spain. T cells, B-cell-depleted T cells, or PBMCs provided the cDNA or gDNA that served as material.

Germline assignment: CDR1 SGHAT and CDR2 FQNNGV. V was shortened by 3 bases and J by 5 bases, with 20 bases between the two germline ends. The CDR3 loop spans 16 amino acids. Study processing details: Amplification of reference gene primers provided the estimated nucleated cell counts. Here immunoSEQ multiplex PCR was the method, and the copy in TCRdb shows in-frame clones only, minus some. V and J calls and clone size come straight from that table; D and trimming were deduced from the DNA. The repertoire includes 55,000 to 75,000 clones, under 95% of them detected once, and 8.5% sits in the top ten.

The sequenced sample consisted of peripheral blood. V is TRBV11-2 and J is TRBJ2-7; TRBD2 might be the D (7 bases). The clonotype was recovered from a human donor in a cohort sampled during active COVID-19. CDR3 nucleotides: TGTGCCAGCAGCTTTAGGGGGGGGCAGGGTGGCAACGAGCAGTACTTC. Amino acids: CASSFRGGQGGNEQYF.